This T cell receptor (beta chain) is drawn from a study of T cell repertoires in cytomegalovirus infection. Study information: CMV infection plus the matching HLA type was flagged by public TCR beta signatures.

Broader study findings: Clonotypes of TCR beta that were HLA-C-restricted and CMV-specific dominated the ex vivo response. CMV carriers having the relevant HLA were flagged by cumulative public TCR beta family frequency.

The CDR3 sequence is 14 residues long. Between the trimmed V and J ends, which lost 10 bases and 9 bases, there was a span of 19 bases. Germline loops: CDR1 MNHNS, CDR2 SASEGT. TCRdb redid the calling of the reads with MiXCR, one entry per CDR3 protein. In the table there are roughly 300,000 distinct CDR3 sequences, over 7.5% of which are singletons. This clonotype was counted only a few times. The antigen is unknown. The rearrangement links TRBV6-1 to TRBJ1-6; perhaps TRBD1 as D (6 bases). The sample was PBMCs. This clonotype was sampled from a human donor in good health (CMV status not recorded). Some clones in this sample may be carry-over from other donors' samples. CDR3 nucleotide sequence: TGTGCCACCTCGACGGACAGAGAGCTTTCACCCCTCCACTTT. It codes for CATSTDRELSPLHF.